Below are 16 T cell receptor beta chains sequenced from a single sample in a study of T cell responses to AZD1222 COVID-19 vaccine (dated by TCRdb to 2020 to 2023). The library was made by the immunoSEQ multiplex PCR assay. In its TCRdb copy, this immuneACCESS table keeps in-frame sequences only and misses some clones. Where compared with another copy, unresolved V genes explain less than half of these, and the others have no known cause. This sample lists approximately 120,000 clones; roughly 87% were detected once. The ten largest clones take up 5.2% of the sample. Reading the label with the study, this specimen's time point is: baseline before first vaccination. The sample here was peripheral blood, taken on day 0 of AZD1222 vaccination. The receptors derive from an adult in good health.

In its sample, this clone was seen a few times. V usage is TRBV7-9 and J usage is TRBJ1-1; no clear D. Germline V CDR1 and CDR2: SEHNR, FQNEAQ (reference sequence). This CDR3 has 12 amino acids. Trimming cost V 2 bases and J 1 base, with 2 bases left between them. CDR3 loop: CASSLKNTEAFF. The CDR3 nucleotides read TGTGCCAGCAGCTTAAAGAACACTGAAGCTTTCTTT.

The chain employs TRBV18 and TRBJ2-1, with 10 nucleotides matching TRBD2. After removal of 0 bases from V and 2 bases from J, the junction contained 16 bases not matched to a gene. Germline V gives CDR1 KGHSH, CDR2 LQKENI. The CDR3 length is 21 residues. CDR3 coding DNA: TGTGCCAGCTCACCACCGACGTTTACGAGCGGGAGGGCCCTAACCTACAATGAGCAGTTCTTC. Translated: CASSPPTFTSGRALTYNEQFF.

This chain uses TRBV7-2 with TRBJ2-2; 10 nucleotides match TRBD2. Germline V gene sequence: CDR1 SGHTA, CDR2 FQGNSA. V was clipped by 6 bases and J by 6 bases; unmatched bases: 10. The CDR3 contains 16 residues. CDR3 coding DNA: TGTGCCAGCAGAGGTCCGGCTAGCGGGAGTGCCGGGGAGCTGTTTTTT. The encoded protein is CASRGPASGSAGELFF.

The V call is TRBV7-9, the J call TRBJ2-5; TRBD1 matches at 8 bases. Germline loops: CDR1 SEHNR, CDR2 FQNEAQ (reference sequence). J was trimmed by 0 bases and V by 5 bases; bases with no gene match: 8. The CDR3 is made up of 16 amino acids. As DNA, the CDR3 is TGTGCCAGCAGCCACTACCTGGACAGGGACCAAGAGACCCAGTACTTC. Translating gives CASSHYLDRDQETQYF.

The chain carries TRBV27 and TRBJ2-3; no clear D gene. This CDR3 has 13 amino acids. V was cut by 8 bases and J by 3 bases, with 12 bases left in between. Germline V gene data show CDR1 as MNHEY and CDR2 as SMNVEV (reference sequence). The CDR3 DNA sequence: TGTGCCAGCTCCCTAATACAGACAGATACGCAGTATTTT. Translated, it gives CASSLIQTDTQYF.

V usage is TRBV9 and J usage is TRBJ2-7; D gene unclear. The CDR3 is made up of 14 amino acids. The V gene lost 0 bases and the J gene lost 6 bases, with 13 bases spanning the gap. CDR1 and CDR2 (germline): SGDLS, YYNGEE. The CDR3 region is CASSVDPDWGEQYF. The CDR3 nucleotides read TGTGCCAGCAGCGTAGACCCCGACTGGGGCGAGCAGTACTTC.

The rearrangement links TRBV20-1 to TRBJ2-1, with D possibly being TRBD2 (6 bases). This CDR3 region has 11 residues. Germline CDR1 and CDR2: DFQATT and SNEGSKA (reference sequence). Trimming stripped 3 bases from V and 8 bases from J, with 8 bases between. The CDR3 here is CSASPSDEQFF. The CDR3 DNA reads TGCAGTGCTAGTCCTAGCGATGAGCAGTTCTTC.

The genes are TRBV19 and TRBJ1-4; D is unresolved. The CDR3 is 16 residues long. Germline lookup yields CDR1 LNHDA and CDR2 SQIVND (reference sequence). Trimming took 6 bases from V and 0 from J, leaving 14 bases between them. The CDR3 DNA is TGTGCCAGTAGATATGAGGCAGATGCAACTAATGAAAAACTGTTTTTT. It is translated as CASRYEADATNEKLFF.

In its sample, this clone was seen once. The gene calls are TRBV27 and TRBJ1-1; TRBD1 agrees at 7 bases. This CDR3 comprises 14 residues. CDR1 and CDR2 (germline): MNHEY, SMNVEV (reference sequence). Germline trimming cut 4 bases from V and 0 bases from J; bases unmatched to any gene: 2. CDR3: CASSWTGVNTEAFF. For the CDR3, the DNA is TGTGCCAGCAGTTGGACAGGAGTGAACACTGAAGCTTTCTTT.

J is TRBJ1-6 and V is TRBV2, with D perhaps matching TRBD1 (6 bases). CDR1 is SNHLY, CDR2 FYNNEI, per germline. This CDR3 region has 15 residues. With 5 bases removed from V and 10 bases from J, the gap between germline ends came to 18 bases. The CDR3 sequence is CASSPLGGLGSPLHF. Written as DNA, the CDR3 is TGTGCCAGCAGTCCTTTAGGGGGTTTGGGGTCACCCCTCCACTTT. The variable domain in full, with the rest retrieved from reference TRBV2 and TRBJ1-6, is EPEVTQTPSHQVTQMGQEVILRCVPISNHLYFYWYRQILGQKVEFLVSFYNNEISEKSEIFDDQFSVERPDGSNFTLKIRSTKLEDSAMYFCASSPLGGLGSPLHFGNGTRLTVT.

V usage is TRBV19 and J usage is TRBJ2-2; TRBD2 agrees at 7 bases. Germline-derived CDR1 and CDR2 are LNHDA and SQIVND (reference sequence). The junction had 9 bases not matched to a gene; V was cut back by 6 bases and J by 5 bases. The CDR3 runs 15 residues. The CDR3 DNA reads TGTGCCAGTAGAGCGGGACTCCTCTGGACCGGGGAGCTGTTTTTT. Protein: CASRAGLLWTGELFF.

This rearrangement joins TRBV5-1 to TRBJ1-2, with 7 bases identical to TRBD1. This CDR3 has 15 amino acids. V trimming: 6 bases; J trimming: 5 bases; junction bases outside the gene matches: 13. Per the germline V gene, CDR1 is SGHRS and CDR2 is YFSETQ. CDR3 protein: CASNPGDSKQYGYTF. CDR3 DNA: TGCGCCAGCAATCCCGGGGACAGCAAGCAATATGGCTACACCTTC.

This rearrangement joins TRBV30 to TRBJ2-7; perhaps TRBD1 as D (6 bases). V was pared by 0 bases and J by 5 bases, with 11 bases between. The CDR3 extends over 13 amino acids. Germline V gives CDR1 GTSNPN, CDR2 SVGIG (reference sequence). CDR3 sequence reads: CAWSVSRTDEQYF. In DNA form, the CDR3 reads TGTGCCTGGAGTGTATCACGGACAGACGAGCAGTACTTC.

This clone was recorded a few times. The rearrangement uses TRBV27 and TRBJ2-7; TRBD1 agrees at 8 bases. CDR1 and CDR2 (germline): MNHEY, SMNVEV (reference sequence). CDR3 size: 16 residues. Unmatched junction bases numbered 14, after V lost 4 bases and J lost 6 bases. The CDR3, as DNA: TGTGCCAGCAGTTCCATCGCCCGGGACAGGAATATCGAGCAGTACTTC. Its translation is CASSSIARDRNIEQYF.

V gene TRBV5-1 combines with J gene TRBJ1-1; 11 bases align to TRBD1. The CDR3 is 16 amino acids. Germline CDR1 SGHRS, CDR2 YFSETQ. V lost 3 bases to trimming and J lost 4 bases; unmatched junction nucleotides: 8. The DNA for the CDR3 is TGCGCCAGCAGCTCCCGGGACAGGGGGGCTGGCACTGAAGCTTTCTTT. Protein sequence: CASSSRDRGAGTEAFF.

The rearrangement uses TRBV7-3 and TRBJ1-1, with 7 bases matching TRBD1. The J segment lost 4 bases and the V segment lost 5 bases, leaving 10 bases of the junction unmatched. The CDR3 consists of 15 residues. From germline, CDR1 is SGHTA and CDR2 FQGTGA. The chain's CDR3 is CASSPQGQVVTEAFF. The CDR3 nucleotides read TGTGCCAGCAGCCCCCAAGGACAGGTGGTCACTGAAGCTTTCTTT.